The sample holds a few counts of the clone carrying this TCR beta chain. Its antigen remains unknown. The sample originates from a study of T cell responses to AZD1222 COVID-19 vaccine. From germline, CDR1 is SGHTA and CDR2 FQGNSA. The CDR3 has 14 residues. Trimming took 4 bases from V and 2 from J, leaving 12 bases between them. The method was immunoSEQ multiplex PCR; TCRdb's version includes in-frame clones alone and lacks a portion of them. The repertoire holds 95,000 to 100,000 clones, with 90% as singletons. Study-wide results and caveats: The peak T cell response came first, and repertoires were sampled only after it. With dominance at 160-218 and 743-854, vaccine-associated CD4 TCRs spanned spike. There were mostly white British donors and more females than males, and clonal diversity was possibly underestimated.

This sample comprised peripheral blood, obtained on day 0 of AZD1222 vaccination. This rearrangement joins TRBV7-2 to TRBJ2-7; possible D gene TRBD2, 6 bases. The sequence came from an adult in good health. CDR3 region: CASSSRRGAYEQYF. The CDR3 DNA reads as TGTGCCAGCAGCTCACGGCGGGGTGCCTACGAGCAGTACTTC. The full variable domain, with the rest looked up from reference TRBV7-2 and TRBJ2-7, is GAGVSQSPSNKVTEKGKDVELRCDPISGHTALYWYRQSLGQGLEFLIYFQGNSAPDKSGLPSDRFSAERTGGSVSTLTIQRTQQEDSAVYLCASSSRRGAYEQYFGPGTRLTVT.